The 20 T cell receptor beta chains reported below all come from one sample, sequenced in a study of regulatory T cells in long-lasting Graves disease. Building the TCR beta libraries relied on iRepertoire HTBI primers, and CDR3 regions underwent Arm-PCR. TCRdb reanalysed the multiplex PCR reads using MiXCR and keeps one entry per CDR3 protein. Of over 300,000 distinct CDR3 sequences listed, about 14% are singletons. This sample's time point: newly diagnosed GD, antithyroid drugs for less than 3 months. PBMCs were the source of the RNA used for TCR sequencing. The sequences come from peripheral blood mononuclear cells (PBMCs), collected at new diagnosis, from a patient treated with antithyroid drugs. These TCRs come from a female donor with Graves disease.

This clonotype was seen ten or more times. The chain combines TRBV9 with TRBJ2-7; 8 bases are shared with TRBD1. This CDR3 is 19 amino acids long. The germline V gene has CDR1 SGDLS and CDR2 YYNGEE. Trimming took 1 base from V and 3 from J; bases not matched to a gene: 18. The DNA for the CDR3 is TGTGCCAGCAGCGTATCCCGGGACAGGCTGTTCCCGGGGAACTACGAGCAGTACTTC. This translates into CASSVSRDRLFPGNYEQYF.

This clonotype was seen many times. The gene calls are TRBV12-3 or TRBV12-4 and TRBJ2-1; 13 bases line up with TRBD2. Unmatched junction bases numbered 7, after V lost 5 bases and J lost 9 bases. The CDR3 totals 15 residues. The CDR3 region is CASSPGTSGVLEQFF. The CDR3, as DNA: TGTGCCAGCAGTCCCGGGACTAGCGGGGTTCTTGAGCAGTTCTTC.

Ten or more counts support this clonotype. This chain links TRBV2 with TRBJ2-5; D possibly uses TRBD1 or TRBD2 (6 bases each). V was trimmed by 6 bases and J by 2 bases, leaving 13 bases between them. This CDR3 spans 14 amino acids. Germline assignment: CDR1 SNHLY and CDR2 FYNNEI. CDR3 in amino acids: CASRTGGLQETQYF. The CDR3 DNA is TGTGCCAGCAGGACTGGGGGGCTTCAAGAGACCCAGTACTTC.

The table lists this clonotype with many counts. CDR3 amino acids: CAWSSERWYEQYF. The CDR3 DNA reads as TGTGCCTGGAGTAGCGAGCGGTGGTACGAGCAGTACTTC. The chain carries TRBV30 and TRBJ2-7, with a tentative D call TRBD2 (5 bases). V lost 2 bases to trimming and J lost 4 bases, with 12 bases between them. Germline CDR1 is GTSNPN and CDR2 is SVGIG (reference sequence). The CDR3 contains 13 residues.

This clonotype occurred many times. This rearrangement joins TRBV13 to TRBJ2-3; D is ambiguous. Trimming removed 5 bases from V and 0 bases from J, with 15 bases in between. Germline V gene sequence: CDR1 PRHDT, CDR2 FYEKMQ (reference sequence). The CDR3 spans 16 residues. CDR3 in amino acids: CASSPSRSSSTDTQYF. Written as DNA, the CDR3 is TGTGCCAGCAGCCCCTCTAGGTCCTCTAGCACAGATACGCAGTATTTT.

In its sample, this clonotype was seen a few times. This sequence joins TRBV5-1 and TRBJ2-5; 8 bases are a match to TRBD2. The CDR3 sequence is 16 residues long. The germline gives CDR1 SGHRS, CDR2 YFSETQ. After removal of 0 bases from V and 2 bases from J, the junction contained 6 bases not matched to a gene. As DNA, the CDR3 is TGCGCCAGCAGCTTGGTATTAGCGGGATGGCAAGAGACCCAGTACTTC. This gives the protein CASSLVLAGWQETQYF. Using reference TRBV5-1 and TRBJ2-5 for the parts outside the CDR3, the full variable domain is KAGVTQTPRYLIKTRGQQVTLSCSPISGHRSVSWYQQTPGQGLQFLFEYFSETQRNKGNFPGRFSGRQFSNSRSEMNVSTLELGDSALYLCASSLVLAGWQETQYFGPGTRLLVL.

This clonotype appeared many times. DNA for the CDR3: TGTGCCAGCAGTTTAGCCATACAGGGGACCACTGAAGCTTTCTTT. It is translated as CASSLAIQGTTEAFF. This chain links TRBV27 with TRBJ1-1; 7 nucleotides align to TRBD1. V gave up 2 bases and J gave up 4 bases; unmatched junction bases: 7. The CDR3 consists of 15 residues. CDR1 MNHEY and CDR2 SMNVEV come from the germline V gene (reference sequence).

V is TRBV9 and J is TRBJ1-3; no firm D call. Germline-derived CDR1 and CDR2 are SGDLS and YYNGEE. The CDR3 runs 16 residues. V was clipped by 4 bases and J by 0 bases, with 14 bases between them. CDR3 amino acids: CASSPTEASSGNTIYF. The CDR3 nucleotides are TGTGCCAGCAGCCCCACCGAGGCTAGCTCTGGAAACACCATATATTTT.

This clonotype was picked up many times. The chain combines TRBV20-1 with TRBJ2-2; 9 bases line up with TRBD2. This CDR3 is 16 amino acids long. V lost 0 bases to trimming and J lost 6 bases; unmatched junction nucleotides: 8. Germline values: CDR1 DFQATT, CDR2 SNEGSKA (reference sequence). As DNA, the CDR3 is TGCAGTGCTAGAGATAAAGGGCTAGCGGGGTCCGGGGAGCTGTTTTTT. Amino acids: CSARDKGLAGSGELFF.

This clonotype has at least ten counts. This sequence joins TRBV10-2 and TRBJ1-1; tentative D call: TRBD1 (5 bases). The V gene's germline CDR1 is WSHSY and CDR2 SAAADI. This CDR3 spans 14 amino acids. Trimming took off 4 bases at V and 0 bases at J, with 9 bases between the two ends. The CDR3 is CASSAGRMNTEAFF. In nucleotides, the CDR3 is TGCGCCAGCAGTGCGGGACGGATGAACACTGAAGCTTTCTTT.

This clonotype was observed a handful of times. CDR3 sequence (DNA): TGCAGTGCTAGAGATCGGGACATAAGCTCCTACGAGCAGTACTTC. Protein: CSARDRDISSYEQYF. This sequence joins TRBV20-1 and TRBJ2-7; a possible D gene is TRBD1 (6 bases). The V gene's germline CDR1 is DFQATT and CDR2 SNEGSKA (reference sequence). This CDR3 is 15 amino acids long. V was clipped by 0 bases and J by 0 bases, with 12 bases between them.

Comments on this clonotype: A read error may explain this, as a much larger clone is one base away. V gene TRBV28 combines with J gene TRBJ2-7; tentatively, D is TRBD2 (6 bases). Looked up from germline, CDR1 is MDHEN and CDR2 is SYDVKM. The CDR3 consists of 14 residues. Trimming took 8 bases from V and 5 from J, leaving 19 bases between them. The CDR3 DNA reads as TGTGCCAGCTCTCGGTTCGGGACTCCGCACGAGCAGTACTTC. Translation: CASSRFGTPHEQYF.

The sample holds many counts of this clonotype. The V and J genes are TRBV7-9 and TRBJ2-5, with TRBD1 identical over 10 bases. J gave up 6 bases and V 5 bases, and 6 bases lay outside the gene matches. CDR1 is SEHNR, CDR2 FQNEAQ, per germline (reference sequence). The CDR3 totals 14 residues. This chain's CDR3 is CASSTGQGEQTQYF. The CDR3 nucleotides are TGTGCCAGCAGCACCGGACAGGGGGAACAGACCCAGTACTTC.

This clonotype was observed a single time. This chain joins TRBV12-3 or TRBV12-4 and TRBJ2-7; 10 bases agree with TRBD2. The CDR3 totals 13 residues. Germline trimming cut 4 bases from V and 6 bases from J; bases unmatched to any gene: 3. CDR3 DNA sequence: TGTGCCAGCAGTTCTAGCGGGAGTCCCGAGCAGTACTTC. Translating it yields CASSSSGSPEQYF.

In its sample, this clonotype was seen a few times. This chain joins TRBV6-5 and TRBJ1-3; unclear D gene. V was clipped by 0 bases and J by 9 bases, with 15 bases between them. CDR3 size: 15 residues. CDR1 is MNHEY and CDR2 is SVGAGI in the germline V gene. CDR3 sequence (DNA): TGTGCCAGCAGTTACTCCCCCGAGCCCTGGGTCACCATATATTTT. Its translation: CASSYSPEPWVTIYF.

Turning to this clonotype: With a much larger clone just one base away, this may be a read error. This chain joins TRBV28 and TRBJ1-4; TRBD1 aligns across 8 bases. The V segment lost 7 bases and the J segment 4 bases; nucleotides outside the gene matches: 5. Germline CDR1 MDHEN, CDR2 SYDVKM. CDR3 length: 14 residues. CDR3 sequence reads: CASTAGGHNEKLFF. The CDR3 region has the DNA TGTGCCAGCACGGCAGGGGGCCATAATGAAAAACTGTTTTTT.

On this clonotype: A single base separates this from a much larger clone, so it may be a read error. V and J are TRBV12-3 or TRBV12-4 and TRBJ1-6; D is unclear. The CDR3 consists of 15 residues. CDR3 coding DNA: TGTGCCAGCACCCCAAGGGTTGCGTATAATTCACCCCCCCACTTT. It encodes CASTPRVAYNSPPHF.

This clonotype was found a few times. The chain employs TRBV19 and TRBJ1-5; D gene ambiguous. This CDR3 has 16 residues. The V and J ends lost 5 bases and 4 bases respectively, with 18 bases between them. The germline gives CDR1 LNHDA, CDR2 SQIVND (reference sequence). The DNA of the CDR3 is TGTGCCAGTAGTCCCCATCCGGCGGCCACGAATCAGCCCCAGCATTTT. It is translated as CASSPHPAATNQPQHF.

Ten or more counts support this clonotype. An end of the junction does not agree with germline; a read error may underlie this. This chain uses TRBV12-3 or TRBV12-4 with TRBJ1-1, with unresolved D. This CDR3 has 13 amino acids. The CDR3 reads CASSLAQVTEAFF. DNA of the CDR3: TGTGCCAGCAGCTTAGCCCAGGTTACTGAAGCTTTCTTT.

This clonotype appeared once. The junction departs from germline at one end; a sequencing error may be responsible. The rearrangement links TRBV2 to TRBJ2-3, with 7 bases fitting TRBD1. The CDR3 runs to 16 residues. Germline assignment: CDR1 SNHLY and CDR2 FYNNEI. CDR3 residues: CASIPGQRLSTGTQYF. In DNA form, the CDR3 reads TGTGCCAGCATACCGGGACAGAGACTTAGCACAGGTACGCAGTATTTT.